These 3 T cell receptor beta chains were all obtained from the same sample, sequenced in a study of blood T cells in healthy people across ages (dated by TCRdb to the mid-2010s). To prepare the library, 5' RACE was applied. Sequencing used an Illumina HiSeq 2500. The second PCR ran for about 6 to 12 cycles and used a J-beta primer mix along with a sample-barcoded 5' primer. Using fastp trimming at Q25 and MiXCR clonotype assembly, TCRdb reanalyzed the public sequencing data and kept in-frame beta chains. Each CDR3 protein appears once, grouped with its most common genes and DNA. This sample has fewer than 900,000 distinct CDR3 sequences in its table, and about 34% of those were observed once. The ten biggest clones cover around 13% of the sample. The sequencing input was blood. Every receptor here comes from a young man in good health.

The chain recombines TRBV10-3 with TRBJ2-4; D is unresolved. In germline, CDR1 is ENHRY, CDR2 SYGVKD. The CDR3 runs 9 residues. The germline V and J ends were trimmed by 11 bases and 12 bases, with 11 bases remaining between them. The CDR3 is CAVTINQYF. The CDR3 DNA is TGTGCCGTCACAATAAATCAGTACTTC.

The V gene is TRBV12-3 or TRBV12-4, the J gene TRBJ1-1, with 9 bases identical to TRBD1. J gave up 6 bases and V 7 bases, and 6 bases lay outside the gene matches. The CDR3 has 13 residues. The CDR3 DNA sequence: TGTGCCAGCACCCCGACAGGGGGGTCTGAAGCTTTCTTT. It translates to CASTPTGGSEAFF.

Ten or more counts support this clonotype. The V and J genes are TRBV12-3 or TRBV12-4 and TRBJ1-5; TRBD1 agrees at 9 bases. This CDR3 contains 15 residues. J lost 2 bases, V lost 6 bases, and 5 bases had no gene match. The CDR3: CASRVRTGGNQPQHF. The DNA for the CDR3 is TGTGCCAGCAGAGTGAGGACAGGGGGCAATCAGCCCCAGCATTTT.